This entry describes one TCR beta chain. This sample stems from a study of control samples from healthy donors and cancer patients. TCRdb keeps only in-frame clones here, not all; method: immunoSEQ multiplex PCR. The sample has roughly 100,000 clones, approximately 90% seen once. Trimming removed 6 bases from V and 6 bases from J; junction bases left unmatched: 4. From germline, CDR1 is SNHLY and CDR2 FYNNEI. The CDR3 sequence is 14 residues long. The source material was blood. The receptor was isolated from a young woman in good health. The rearrangement uses TRBV2 and TRBJ2-2, with TRBD1 matching 10 bases. CDR3 in amino acids: CASRDRGFPGELFF. Written as DNA, the CDR3 is TGTGCCAGCAGGGACAGGGGGTTCCCCGGGGAGCTGTTTTTT.